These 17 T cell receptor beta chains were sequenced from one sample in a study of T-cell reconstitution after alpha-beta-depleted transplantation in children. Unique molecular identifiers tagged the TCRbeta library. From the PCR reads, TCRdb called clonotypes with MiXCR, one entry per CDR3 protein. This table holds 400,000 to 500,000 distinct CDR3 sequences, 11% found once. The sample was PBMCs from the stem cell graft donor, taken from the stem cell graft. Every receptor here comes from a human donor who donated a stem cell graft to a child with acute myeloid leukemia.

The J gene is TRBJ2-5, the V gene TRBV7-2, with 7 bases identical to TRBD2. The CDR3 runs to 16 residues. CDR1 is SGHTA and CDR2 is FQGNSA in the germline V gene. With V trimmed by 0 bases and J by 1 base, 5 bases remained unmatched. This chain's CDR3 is CASSLAGRGSQETQYF. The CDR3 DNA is TGTGCCAGCAGCTTAGCAGGGAGGGGTTCCCAAGAGACCCAGTACTTC.

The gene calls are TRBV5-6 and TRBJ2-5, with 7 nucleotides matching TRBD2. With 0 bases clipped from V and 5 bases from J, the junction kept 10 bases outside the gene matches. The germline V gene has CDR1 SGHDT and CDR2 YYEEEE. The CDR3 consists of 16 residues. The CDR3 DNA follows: TGTGCCAGCAGCTTGGTGCTCGGCGGGAGTCGGGAGACCCAGTACTTC. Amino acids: CASSLVLGGSRETQYF. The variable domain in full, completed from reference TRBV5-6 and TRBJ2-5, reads DAGVTQSPTHLIKTRGQQVTLRCSPKSGHDTVSWYQQALGQGPQFIFQYYEEEERQRGNFPDRFSGHQFPNYSSELNVNALLLGDSALYLCASSLVLGGSRETQYFGPGTRLLVL.

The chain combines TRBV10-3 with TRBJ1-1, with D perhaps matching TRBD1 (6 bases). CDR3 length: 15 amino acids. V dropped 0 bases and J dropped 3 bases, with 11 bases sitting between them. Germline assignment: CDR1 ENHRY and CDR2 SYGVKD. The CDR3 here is CAISESGTTDTEAFF. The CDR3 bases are TGTGCCATCAGTGAGTCCGGGACAACGGACACTGAAGCTTTCTTT.

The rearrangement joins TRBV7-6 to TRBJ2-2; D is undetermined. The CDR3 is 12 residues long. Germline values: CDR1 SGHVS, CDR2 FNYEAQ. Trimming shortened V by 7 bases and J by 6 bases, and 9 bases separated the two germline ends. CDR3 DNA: TGTGCCAGCATCCCTCTATCCGGGGAGCTGTTTTTT. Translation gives CASIPLSGELFF.

The DNA for the CDR3 is TGTGCCAGCAGCCTCGGACTAGCGGGATATGAGCAGTTCTTC. Translating gives CASSLGLAGYEQFF. This chain connects TRBV7-9 to TRBJ2-1; TRBD2 aligns across 12 bases. With V trimmed by 5 bases and J by 8 bases, 4 bases remained unmatched. CDR1 and CDR2 (germline): SEHNR, FQNEAQ (reference sequence). CDR3 length equals 14 residues.

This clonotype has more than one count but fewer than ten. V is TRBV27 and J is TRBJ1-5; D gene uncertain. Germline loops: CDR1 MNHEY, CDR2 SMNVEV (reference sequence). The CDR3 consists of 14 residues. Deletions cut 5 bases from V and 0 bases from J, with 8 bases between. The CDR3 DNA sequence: TGTGCCAGCAGTCTGATAGATAGCAATCAGCCCCAGCATTTT. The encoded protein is CASSLIDSNQPQHF.

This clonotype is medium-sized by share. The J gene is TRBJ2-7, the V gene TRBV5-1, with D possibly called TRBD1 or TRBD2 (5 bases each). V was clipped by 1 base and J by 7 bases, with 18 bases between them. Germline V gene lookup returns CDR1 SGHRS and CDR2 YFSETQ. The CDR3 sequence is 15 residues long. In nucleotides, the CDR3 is TGCGCCAGCAGCTTGACCCCGGGACCTCCGGGGGAGCAGTACTTC. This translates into CASSLTPGPPGEQYF.

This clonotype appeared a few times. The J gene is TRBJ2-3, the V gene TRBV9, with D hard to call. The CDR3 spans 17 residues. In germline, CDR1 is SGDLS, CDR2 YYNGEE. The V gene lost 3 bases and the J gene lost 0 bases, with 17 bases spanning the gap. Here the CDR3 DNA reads TGTGCCAGCAGCGCGGTCAGATCGGGTACTAGCACAGATACGCAGTATTTT. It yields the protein CASSAVRSGTSTDTQYF.

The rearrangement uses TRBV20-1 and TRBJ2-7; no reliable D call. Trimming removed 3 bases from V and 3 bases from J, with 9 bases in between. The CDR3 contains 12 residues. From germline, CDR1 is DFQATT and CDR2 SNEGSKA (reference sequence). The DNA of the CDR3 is TGCAGTGCTAGCCGTGGAAACTACGAGCAGTACTTC. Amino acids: CSASRGNYEQYF.

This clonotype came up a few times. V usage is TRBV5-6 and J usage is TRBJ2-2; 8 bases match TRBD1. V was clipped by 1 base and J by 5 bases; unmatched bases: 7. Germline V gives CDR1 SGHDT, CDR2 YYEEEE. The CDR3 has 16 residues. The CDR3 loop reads CASSLSFDRGTGELFF. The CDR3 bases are TGTGCCAGCAGCTTGTCGTTTGACAGGGGAACCGGGGAGCTGTTTTTT. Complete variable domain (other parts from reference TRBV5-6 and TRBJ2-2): DAGVTQSPTHLIKTRGQQVTLRCSPKSGHDTVSWYQQALGQGPQFIFQYYEEEERQRGNFPDRFSGHQFPNYSSELNVNALLLGDSALYLCASSLSFDRGTGELFFGEGSRLTVL.

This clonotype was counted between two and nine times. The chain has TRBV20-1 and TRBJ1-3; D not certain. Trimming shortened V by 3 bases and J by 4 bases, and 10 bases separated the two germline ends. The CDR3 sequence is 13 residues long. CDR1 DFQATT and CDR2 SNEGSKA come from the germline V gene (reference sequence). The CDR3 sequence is CSARIPTGNTIYF. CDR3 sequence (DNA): TGCAGTGCTAGGATTCCTACCGGAAACACCATATATTTT.

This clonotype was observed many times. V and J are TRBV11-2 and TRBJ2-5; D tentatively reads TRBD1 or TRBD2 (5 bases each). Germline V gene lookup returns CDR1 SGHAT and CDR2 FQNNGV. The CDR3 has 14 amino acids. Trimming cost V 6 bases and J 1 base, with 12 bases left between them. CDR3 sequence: CASRKPGLQETQYF. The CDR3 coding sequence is TGTGCCAGCAGAAAACCGGGGCTCCAAGAGACCCAGTACTTC.

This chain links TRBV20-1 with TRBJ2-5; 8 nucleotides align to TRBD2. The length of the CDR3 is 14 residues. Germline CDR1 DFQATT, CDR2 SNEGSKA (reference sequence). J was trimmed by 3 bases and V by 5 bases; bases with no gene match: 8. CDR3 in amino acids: CSAQKGAGEETQYF. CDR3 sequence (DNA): TGCAGTGCTCAAAAGGGAGCGGGAGAAGAGACCCAGTACTTC.

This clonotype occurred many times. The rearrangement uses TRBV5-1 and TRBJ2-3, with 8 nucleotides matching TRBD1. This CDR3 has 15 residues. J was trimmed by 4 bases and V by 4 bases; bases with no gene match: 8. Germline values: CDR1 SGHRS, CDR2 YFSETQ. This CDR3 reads CASSPQGALADTQYF. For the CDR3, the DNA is TGCGCCAGCAGCCCGCAGGGGGCGTTGGCAGATACGCAGTATTTT.

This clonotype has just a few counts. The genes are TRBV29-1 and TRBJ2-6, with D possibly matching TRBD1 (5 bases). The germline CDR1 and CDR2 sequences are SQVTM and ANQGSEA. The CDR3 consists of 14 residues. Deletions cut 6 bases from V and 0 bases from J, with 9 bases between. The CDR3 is CSVDDSSGANVLTF. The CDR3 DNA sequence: TGCAGCGTAGATGACAGCTCTGGGGCCAACGTCCTGACTTTC.

The CDR3 DNA reads as TGTGCCAGCAGTTACGCGCAGGGGGGTCAGCCCCAGCATTTT. Residues: CASSYAQGGQPQHF. The rearrangement uses TRBV6-5 and TRBJ1-5, with 7 bases fitting TRBD1. The CDR3 loop spans 14 amino acids. V lost 2 bases to trimming and J lost 6 bases; unmatched junction nucleotides: 4. Per the germline V gene, CDR1 is MNHEY and CDR2 is SVGAGI.

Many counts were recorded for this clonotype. The DNA for the CDR3 is TGCAGCGTGATACTCCTTCGGAGGAATGAGCAGTTCTTC. As protein: CSVILLRRNEQFF. J is TRBJ2-1 and V is TRBV29-1; maybe TRBD2 (5 bases). The CDR3 totals 13 residues. Germline V gives CDR1 SQVTM, CDR2 ANQGSEA. V was shortened by 6 bases and J by 7 bases, with 16 bases between the two germline ends.